The sequence of this T cell receptor (beta chain) was determined in a study of beta chain features in type 1 diabetes. Study conclusions and caveats: A definitive answer on HLA type influencing TCRB rearrangement was not reached here. Reduced insertions and increased deletions marked VDJ junctions in type 1 diabetes patients. Healthy donors had naive, central memory and Treg TCRB repertoires that appeared less similar than those seen among patients.

CDR1 is MDHEN, CDR2 SYDVKM, per germline. The CDR3 runs to 17 residues. Trimming removed 5 bases from V and 9 bases from J; junction bases left unmatched: 19. Averaging approximately 120 mL, one heparinised blood draw was given by each donor. Expressed TCRB transcripts were sequenced after all isolated RNA was converted to cDNA. The repertoire was sequenced with immunoSEQ multiplex PCR; TCRdb's copy has only in-frame clones and lacks some. The sample holds about 620,000 clones, around a sixth seen once. There are a few counts of this clone. As yet, its antigen is unknown. This TCR was recovered from a man between 18 and 29 years old in good health. The gene calls are TRBV28 and TRBJ2-1; 7 bases are a match to TRBD2. Specimen: naive CD4+ T cells from blood. For the CDR3, the DNA is TGTGCCAGCAGTCCCCCGAAAGGGCGGGAGTTATATGGTGAGCAGTTCTTC. Translated, it gives CASSPPKGRELYGEQFF.